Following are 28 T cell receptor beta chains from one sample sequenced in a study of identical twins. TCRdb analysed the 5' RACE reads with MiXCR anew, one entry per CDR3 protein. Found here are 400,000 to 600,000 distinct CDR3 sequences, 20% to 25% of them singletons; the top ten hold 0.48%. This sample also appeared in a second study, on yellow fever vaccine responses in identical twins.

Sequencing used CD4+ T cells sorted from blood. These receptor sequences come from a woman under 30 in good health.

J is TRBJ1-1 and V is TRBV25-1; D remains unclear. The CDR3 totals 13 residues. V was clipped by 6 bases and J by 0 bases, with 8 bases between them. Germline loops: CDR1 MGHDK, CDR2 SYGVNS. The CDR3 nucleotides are TGTGCCAGCAGCGGTGACATGAACACTGAAGCTTTCTTT. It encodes CASSGDMNTEAFF.

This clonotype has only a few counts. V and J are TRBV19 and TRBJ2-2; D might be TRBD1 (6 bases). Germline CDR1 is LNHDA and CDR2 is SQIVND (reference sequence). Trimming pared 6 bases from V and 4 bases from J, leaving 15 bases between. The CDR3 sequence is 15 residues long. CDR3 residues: CASSSTGTSTGELFF. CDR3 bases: TGTGCCAGTAGCTCTACCGGGACATCCACCGGGGAGCTGTTTTTT.

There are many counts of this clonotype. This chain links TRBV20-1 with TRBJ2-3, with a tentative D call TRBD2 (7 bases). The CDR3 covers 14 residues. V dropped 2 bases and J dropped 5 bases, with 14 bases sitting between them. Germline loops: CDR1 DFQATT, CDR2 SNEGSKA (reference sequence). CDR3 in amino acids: CSARWRGHGDTQYF. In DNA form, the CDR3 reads TGCAGTGCTAGATGGCGGGGGCACGGAGATACGCAGTATTTT.

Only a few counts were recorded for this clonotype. The CDR3 is CASREPGLARRANTQYF. CDR3 nucleotides: TGTGCCAGCAGAGAACCGGGACTCGCCAGGCGTGCCAATACGCAGTATTTT. J is TRBJ2-3 and V is TRBV6-2 or TRBV6-3; weak D call: TRBD2 (6 bases). Trimming took off 6 bases at V and 7 bases at J, with 26 bases between the two ends. Germline V lookup: CDR1 MNHEY, CDR2 SVGEGT. CDR3 length: 17 residues.

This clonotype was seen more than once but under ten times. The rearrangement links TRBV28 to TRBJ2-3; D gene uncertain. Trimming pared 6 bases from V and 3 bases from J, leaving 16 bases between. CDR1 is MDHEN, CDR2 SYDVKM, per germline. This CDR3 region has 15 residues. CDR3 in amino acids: CASSPAYLGTDTQYF. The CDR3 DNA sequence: TGTGCCAGCAGCCCAGCTTATCTTGGTACAGATACGCAGTATTTT.

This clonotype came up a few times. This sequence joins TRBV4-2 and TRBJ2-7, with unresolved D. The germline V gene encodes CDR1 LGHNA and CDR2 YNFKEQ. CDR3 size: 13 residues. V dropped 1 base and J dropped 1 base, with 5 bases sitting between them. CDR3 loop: CASSQVSSYEQYF. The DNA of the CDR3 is TGTGCCAGCAGCCAAGTGAGTTCCTACGAGCAGTACTTC.

CDR3 region: CASRSPGGLTEAFF. CDR3 in DNA: TGTGCCAGCAGATCCCCAGGGGGCCTCACTGAAGCTTTCTTT. The genes are TRBV28 and TRBJ1-1, with TRBD1 matching over 8 bases. Germline lookup yields CDR1 MDHEN and CDR2 SYDVKM. V trimming: 6 bases; J trimming: 4 bases; junction bases outside the gene matches: 7. CDR3 length: 14 amino acids.

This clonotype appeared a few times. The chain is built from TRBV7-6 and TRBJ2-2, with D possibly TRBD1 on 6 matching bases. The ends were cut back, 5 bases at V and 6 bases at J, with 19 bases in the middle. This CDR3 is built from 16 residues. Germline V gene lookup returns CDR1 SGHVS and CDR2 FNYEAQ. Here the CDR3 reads CASSLRGGDVAGELFF. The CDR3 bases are TGTGCCAGCAGCCTAAGAGGGGGAGACGTAGCCGGGGAGCTGTTTTTT.

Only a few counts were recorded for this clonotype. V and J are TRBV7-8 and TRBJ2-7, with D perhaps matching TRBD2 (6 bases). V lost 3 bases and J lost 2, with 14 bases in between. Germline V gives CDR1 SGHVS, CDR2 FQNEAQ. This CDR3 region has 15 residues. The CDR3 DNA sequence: TGTGCCAGCAGCTTTCAGCGGGCCCTCACCTACGAGCAGTACTTC. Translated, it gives CASSFQRALTYEQYF.

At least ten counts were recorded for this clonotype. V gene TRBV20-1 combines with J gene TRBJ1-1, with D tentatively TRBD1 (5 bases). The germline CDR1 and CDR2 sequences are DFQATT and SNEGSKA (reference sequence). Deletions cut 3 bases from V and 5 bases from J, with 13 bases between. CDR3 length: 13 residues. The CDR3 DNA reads TGCAGTGCTAGGGCACCCGGGGGTACTGAAGCTTTCTTT. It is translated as CSARAPGGTEAFF.

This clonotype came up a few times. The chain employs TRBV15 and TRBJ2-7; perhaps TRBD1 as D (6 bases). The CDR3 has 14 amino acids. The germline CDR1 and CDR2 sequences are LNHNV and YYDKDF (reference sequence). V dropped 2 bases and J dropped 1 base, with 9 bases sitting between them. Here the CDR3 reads CATSRIGGSYEQYF. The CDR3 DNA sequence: TGTGCCACCAGCAGAATAGGGGGATCCTACGAGCAGTACTTC.

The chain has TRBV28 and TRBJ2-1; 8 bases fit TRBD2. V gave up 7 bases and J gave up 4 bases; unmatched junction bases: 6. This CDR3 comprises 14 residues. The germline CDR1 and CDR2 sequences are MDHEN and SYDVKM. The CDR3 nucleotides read TGTGCCAGCAACTTAGCGGGAAGATACAATGAGCAGTTCTTC. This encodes CASNLAGRYNEQFF.

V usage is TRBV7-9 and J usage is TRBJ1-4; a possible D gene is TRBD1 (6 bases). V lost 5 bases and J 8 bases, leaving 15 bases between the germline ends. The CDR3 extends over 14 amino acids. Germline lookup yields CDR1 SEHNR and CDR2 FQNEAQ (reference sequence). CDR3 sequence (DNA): TGTGCCAGCAGCCTCAGGGGAATCAACGAAAAACTGTTTTTT. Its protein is CASSLRGINEKLFF.

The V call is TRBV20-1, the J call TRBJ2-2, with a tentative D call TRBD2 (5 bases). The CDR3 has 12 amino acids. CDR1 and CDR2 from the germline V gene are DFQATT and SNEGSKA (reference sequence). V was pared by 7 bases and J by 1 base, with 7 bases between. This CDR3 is CSGRGNTGELFF. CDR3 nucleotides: TGCAGTGGTCGGGGGAACACCGGGGAGCTGTTTTTT.

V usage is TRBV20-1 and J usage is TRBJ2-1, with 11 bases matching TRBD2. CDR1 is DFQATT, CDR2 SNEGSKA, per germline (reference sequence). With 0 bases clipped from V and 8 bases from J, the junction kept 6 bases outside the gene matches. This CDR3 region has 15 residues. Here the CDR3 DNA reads TGCAGTGCTAGAGAGGCTAGCGGGAGGTTTGATGAGCAGTTCTTC. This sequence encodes CSAREASGRFDEQFF.

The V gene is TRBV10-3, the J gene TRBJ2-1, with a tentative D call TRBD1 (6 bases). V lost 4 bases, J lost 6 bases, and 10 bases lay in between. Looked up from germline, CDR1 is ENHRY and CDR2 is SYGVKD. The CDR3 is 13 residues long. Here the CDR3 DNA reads TGTGCCATCAGTGTTACAGGGAGCAATGAGCAGTTCTTC. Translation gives CAISVTGSNEQFF.

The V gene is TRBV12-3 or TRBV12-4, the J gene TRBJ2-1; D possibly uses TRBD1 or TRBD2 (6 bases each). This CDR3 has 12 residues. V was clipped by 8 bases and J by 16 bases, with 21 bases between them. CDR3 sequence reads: CASRDAGMGAFF. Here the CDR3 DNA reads TGTGCCAGCCGGGATGCGGGAATGGGGGCATTCTTC.

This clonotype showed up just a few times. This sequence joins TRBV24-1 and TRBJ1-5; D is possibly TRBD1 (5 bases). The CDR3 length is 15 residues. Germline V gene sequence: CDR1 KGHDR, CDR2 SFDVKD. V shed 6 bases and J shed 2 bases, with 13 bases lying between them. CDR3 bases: TGTGCCACCAGTTCCAGGGCCGGGGGCAATCAGCCCCAGCATTTT. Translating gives CATSSRAGGNQPQHF.

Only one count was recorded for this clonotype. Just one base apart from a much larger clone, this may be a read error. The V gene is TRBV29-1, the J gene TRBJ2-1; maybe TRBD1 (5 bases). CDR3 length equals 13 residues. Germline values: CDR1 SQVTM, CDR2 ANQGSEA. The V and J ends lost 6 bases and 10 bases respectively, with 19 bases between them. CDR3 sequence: CSVPPRWGGEQFF. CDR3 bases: TGCAGCGTCCCCCCCAGGTGGGGCGGAGAGCAGTTCTTC.

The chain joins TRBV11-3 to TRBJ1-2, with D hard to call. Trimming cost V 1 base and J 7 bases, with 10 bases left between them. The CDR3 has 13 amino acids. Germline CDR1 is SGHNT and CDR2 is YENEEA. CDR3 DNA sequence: TGTGCCAGCAGCTTAGTCGAGAATACTGGCTACACCTTC. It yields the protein CASSLVENTGYTF.

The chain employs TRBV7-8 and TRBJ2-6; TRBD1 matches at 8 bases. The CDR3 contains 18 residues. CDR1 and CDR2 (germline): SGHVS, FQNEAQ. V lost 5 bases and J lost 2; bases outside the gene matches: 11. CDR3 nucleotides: TGTGCCAGCAGCACCCGGACAGGGACCTTGACTGGGGCCAACGTCCTGACTTTC. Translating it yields CASSTRTGTLTGANVLTF.

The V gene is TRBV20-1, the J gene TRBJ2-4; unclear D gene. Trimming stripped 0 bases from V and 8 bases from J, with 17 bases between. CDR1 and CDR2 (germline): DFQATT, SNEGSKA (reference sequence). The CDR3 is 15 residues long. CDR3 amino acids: CSARDFRFGWDIQYF. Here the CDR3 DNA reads TGCAGTGCTAGAGATTTTAGATTTGGGTGGGACATTCAGTACTTC.

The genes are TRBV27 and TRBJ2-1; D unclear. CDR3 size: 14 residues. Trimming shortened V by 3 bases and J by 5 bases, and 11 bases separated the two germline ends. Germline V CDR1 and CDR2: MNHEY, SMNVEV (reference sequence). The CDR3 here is CASSFGLVDNEQFF. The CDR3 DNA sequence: TGTGCCAGCAGTTTCGGGCTAGTAGACAATGAGCAGTTCTTC.

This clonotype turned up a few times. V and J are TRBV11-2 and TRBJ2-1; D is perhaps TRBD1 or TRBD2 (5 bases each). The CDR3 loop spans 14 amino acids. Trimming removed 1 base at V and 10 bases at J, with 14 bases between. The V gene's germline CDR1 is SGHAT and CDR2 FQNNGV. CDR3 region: CASSLVEGRGEQFF. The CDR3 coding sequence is TGTGCCAGCAGCTTAGTTGAGGGGCGAGGGGAGCAGTTCTTC.

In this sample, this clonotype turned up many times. The CDR3 loop reads CASSLVSGELFF. CDR3 nucleotide sequence: TGCGCCAGCAGCTTGGTTTCCGGGGAGCTGTTTTTT. The V gene is TRBV5-1, the J gene TRBJ2-2; no clear D. Germline values: CDR1 SGHRS, CDR2 YFSETQ. The V and J ends lost 0 bases and 6 bases respectively, with 3 bases between them. The CDR3 length is 12 residues.

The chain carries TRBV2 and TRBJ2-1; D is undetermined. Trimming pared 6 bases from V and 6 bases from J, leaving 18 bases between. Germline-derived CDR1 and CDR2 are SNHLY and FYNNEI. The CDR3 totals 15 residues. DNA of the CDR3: TGTGCCAGCAGGGTGACTCCAACCGAAGCCAATGAGCAGTTCTTC. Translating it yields CASRVTPTEANEQFF.

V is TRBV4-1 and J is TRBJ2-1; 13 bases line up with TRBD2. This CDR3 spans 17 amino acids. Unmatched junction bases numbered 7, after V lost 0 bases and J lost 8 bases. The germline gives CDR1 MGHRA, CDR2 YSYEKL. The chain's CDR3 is CASSQDPGLAGIDEQFF. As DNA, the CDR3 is TGCGCCAGCAGCCAAGATCCGGGACTAGCGGGGATAGATGAGCAGTTCTTC.

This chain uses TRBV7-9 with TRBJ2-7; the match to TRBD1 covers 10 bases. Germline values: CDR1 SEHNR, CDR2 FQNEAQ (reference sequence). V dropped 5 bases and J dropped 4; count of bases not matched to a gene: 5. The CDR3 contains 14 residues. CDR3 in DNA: TGTGCCAGCAGCAACCGGGACAGGGGTTACGAGCAGTACTTC. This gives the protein CASSNRDRGYEQYF.